This record concerns one T cell receptor beta chain sequence. Its specificity is unknown. Mouse germline and gene names are used. The DNA ends 1 residue before the CDR3 does, and the rest of the CDR3 is filled in from the germline J gene. Survey-depth TCRbeta CDR3 sequencing reported V/J genes and productive frequencies. Repertoires were generated with immunoSEQ multiplex PCR, while TCRdb's copy carries only in-frame clones and drops some. The table includes some 1,900 clones, 55% to 60% detected once. With 7 bases removed from V and 3 bases from J, the gap between germline ends came to 10 bases. The CDR3 is 12 amino acids. CDR1 and CDR2 (germline): KGHPV, FQNQEV (reference sequence). These data originate in a study of tissue T cells after allogeneic stem cell transplantation. Study findings and constraints: The patient cohort was small and clinically heterogeneous, with limited sampling depth.

The sample's time point: mouse harvest day 7 after allogeneic transplant. Tail vein injection delivered 10^7 T-cell-depleted bone marrow cells and 10^6 splenic CD5+ T cells. Mice had MHC-mismatched B6 into BALB/c GVHD, sampled day 7 or 14. This clonotype was obtained from a female BALB/c mouse given C57BL/6 T cells with graft-versus-host disease after an allogeneic hematopoietic cell transplant. The sample comprised liver tissue. This sequence joins TRBV26 and TRBJ2-7, with TRBD1 as a possible D gene (6 bases). Partial CDR3 DNA: TGTGCCAGCACCTTGGGACACTATGAACAGTAC. This sequence encodes CASTLGHYEQY. The complete CDR3 reads CASTLGHYEQYF.